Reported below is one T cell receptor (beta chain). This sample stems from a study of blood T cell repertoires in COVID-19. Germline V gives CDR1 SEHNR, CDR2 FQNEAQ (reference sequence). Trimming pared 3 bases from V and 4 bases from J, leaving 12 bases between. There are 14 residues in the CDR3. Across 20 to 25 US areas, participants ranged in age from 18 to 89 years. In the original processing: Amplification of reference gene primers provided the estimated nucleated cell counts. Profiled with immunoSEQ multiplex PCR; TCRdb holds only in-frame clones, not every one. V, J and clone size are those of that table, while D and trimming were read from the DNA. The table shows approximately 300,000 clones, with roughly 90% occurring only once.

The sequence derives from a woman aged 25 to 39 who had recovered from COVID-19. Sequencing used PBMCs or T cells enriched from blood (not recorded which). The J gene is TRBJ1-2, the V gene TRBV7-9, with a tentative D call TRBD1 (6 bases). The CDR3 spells CASSFLQGAYGYTF. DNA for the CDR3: TGTGCCAGCAGCTTCCTACAGGGAGCCTATGGCTACACCTTC.